The 18 T cell receptor beta chains given below trace back to one sample, sequenced in a study of shared clonotypes between healthy human individuals. Here immunoSEQ multiplex PCR was the method, and the copy in TCRdb shows in-frame clones only, minus some. Found here are about 980,000 clones, less than 85% of them singletons; the top ten hold about 1.5%. What was sequenced was memory CD4+ T cells sorted from blood. Indicated subset: CD45RA-negative fraction. The receptors shown here come from a man aged 18 to 29 in good health.

The chain recombines TRBV20-1 with TRBJ1-1; D is uncertain. The CDR3 extends over 8 amino acids. Deletions cut 8 bases from V and 13 bases from J, with 11 bases between. Germline V gene sequence: CDR1 DFQATT, CDR2 SNEGSKA (reference sequence). CDR3 loop: CSPHTGFF. Here the CDR3 DNA reads TGCAGTCCGCATACGGGTTTCTTT.

This clone was detected only a few times. The rearrangement links TRBV5-4 to TRBJ1-5, with D perhaps TRBD1 (5 bases). The CDR3 loop spans 14 amino acids. V lost 4 bases, J lost 4 bases, and 12 bases lay in between. Per germline, CDR1 SGHNT and CDR2 YYREEE (reference sequence). The CDR3 region is CASSPNGGNQPQHF. In DNA form, the CDR3 reads TGTGCCAGCAGCCCAAATGGGGGAAATCAGCCCCAGCATTTT.

The V gene is TRBV7-2, the J gene TRBJ2-3, with D tentatively TRBD1 (5 bases). CDR1 and CDR2 from the germline V gene are SGHTA and FQGNSA. The CDR3 runs 13 residues. V was trimmed by 5 bases and J by 6 bases, leaving 12 bases between them. Here the CDR3 DNA reads TGTGCCAGCAGCGGACACGTGGCGGATACGCAGTATTTT. This sequence encodes CASSGHVADTQYF.

Worth noting for this clone: Being one base from a much bigger clone, this may be a read error. Additional DNA sequences in this sample encode the identical CDR3. This chain connects TRBV18 to TRBJ1-2, with 9 bases lining up with TRBD1. This CDR3 contains 13 residues. J gave up 8 bases and V 3 bases, and 4 bases lay outside the gene matches. Germline V gives CDR1 KGHSH, CDR2 LQKENI. The CDR3 protein is CASSPRTGEGYTF. CDR3 nucleotides: TGTGCCAGCTCACCGCGGACAGGGGAGGGCTACACCTTC.

The J gene is TRBJ2-3, the V gene TRBV28; possibly TRBD2 for D (6 bases). There are 15 residues in the CDR3. CDR1 and CDR2 (germline): MDHEN, SYDVKM. The V end was cut by 3 bases, the J end by 2 bases, with 12 bases between. CDR3 sequence (DNA): TGTGCCAGCAGTTTTTCCCGGGGGTACACAGATACGCAGTATTTT. Protein product: CASSFSRGYTDTQYF.

The V call is TRBV4-1, the J call TRBJ2-2, with D perhaps matching TRBD2 (5 bases). The CDR3 sequence is 18 residues long. Germline V lookup: CDR1 MGHRA, CDR2 YSYEKL. Trimming took off 0 bases at V and 6 bases at J, with 20 bases between the two ends. The CDR3 sequence: CASSQEFSGGLGPGELFF. As DNA, the CDR3 is TGCGCCAGCAGCCAAGAGTTTTCGGGCGGGCTTGGCCCCGGGGAGCTGTTTTTT.

The gene calls are TRBV18 and TRBJ2-2; 9 bases align to TRBD1. The J segment lost 5 bases and the V segment lost 3 bases, leaving 7 bases of the junction unmatched. The germline gives CDR1 KGHSH, CDR2 LQKENI. This CDR3 comprises 16 residues. CDR3 nucleotides: TGTGCCAGCTCACCGGCCGGGACAGGGTCTACCGGGGAGCTGTTTTTT. It is translated as CASSPAGTGSTGELFF.

The V gene is TRBV6-1, the J gene TRBJ1-1; D is unresolved. The CDR3 has 12 amino acids. V lost 4 bases to trimming and J lost 9 bases, with 12 bases between them. CDR1 is MNHNS, CDR2 SASEGT, per germline. CDR3 coding DNA: TGTGCCAGCAGTGGATCGACACTTAAAGCTTTCTTT. This sequence encodes CASSGSTLKAFF.

The rearrangement joins TRBV6-6 to TRBJ1-4; D unclear. The V end lost 0 bases, the J end lost 3 bases, and 5 bases lay between the germline ends. The CDR3 has 14 amino acids. Looked up from germline, CDR1 is MNHNY and CDR2 is SVGAGI (reference sequence). The CDR3 region has the DNA TGTGCCAGCAGTTACTCGGCAGCTAATGAAAAACTGTTTTTT. Its translation is CASSYSAANEKLFF.

J is TRBJ2-1 and V is TRBV2; weak D call: TRBD2 (5 bases). V lost 3 bases and J 6 bases, leaving 15 bases between the germline ends. Per the germline V gene, CDR1 is SNHLY and CDR2 is FYNNEI. This CDR3 is built from 15 residues. The CDR3: CASSDASPISNEQFF. The DNA for the CDR3 is TGTGCCAGCAGTGATGCTAGCCCAATAAGCAATGAGCAGTTCTTC. Drawing the rest from reference TRBV2 and TRBJ2-1, the complete variable domain is EPEVTQTPSHQVTQMGQEVILRCVPISNHLYFYWYRQILGQKVEFLVSFYNNEISEKSEIFDDQFSVERPDGSNFTLKIRSTKLEDSAMYFCASSDASPISNEQFFGPGTRLTVL.

With regard to this clone: This probably arose from a read error, given a far larger clone one base away. Other DNA sequences of this sample code for an identical CDR3. The chain recombines TRBV7-8 with TRBJ1-5; D not resolved. Per germline, CDR1 SGHVS and CDR2 FQNEAQ. The CDR3 consists of 14 residues. In DNA form, the CDR3 reads TGCGCCAGCAGCTCGAATATGGGATTTCAGCCCCAGCATTTT. Protein: CASSSNMGFQPQHF.

This chain connects TRBV30 to TRBJ2-5; unclear D gene. V shed 5 bases and J shed 2 bases, with 15 bases lying between them. This CDR3 has 14 residues. CDR1 and CDR2 (germline): GTSNPN, SVGIG (reference sequence). Written as DNA, the CDR3 is TGTGCCTGGGGGTTCAAGGGAAATCAAGAGACCCAGTACTTC. Translation: CAWGFKGNQETQYF.

Details on this clone: A much bigger clone sits one base away, suggesting this may be a read error. The chain carries TRBV7-2 and TRBJ2-6; no clear D gene. V was pared by 6 bases and J by 0 bases, with 3 bases between. CDR3 length equals 13 residues. Germline lookup yields CDR1 SGHTA and CDR2 FQGNSA. CDR3: CASRNSGANVLTF. The CDR3 nucleotides are TGTGCCAGCAGGAACTCTGGGGCCAACGTCCTGACTTTC.

V and J are TRBV5-1 and TRBJ2-4, with D maybe TRBD1 (6 bases). V was shortened by 4 bases and J by 6 bases, with 32 bases between the two germline ends. The length of the CDR3 is 20 residues. Germline V gene sequence: CDR1 SGHRS, CDR2 YFSETQ. CDR3 DNA: TGCGCCAGCAGCCCTGGGGTCCCCGGGGCAGGGGTGAATTGGGGAAACATTCAGTACTTC. This gives the protein CASSPGVPGAGVNWGNIQYF.

This chain uses TRBV28 with TRBJ1-1; D unresolved. The CDR3 length is 13 residues. Germline CDR1 MDHEN, CDR2 SYDVKM. V lost 10 bases and J lost 2, with 14 bases in between. CDR3 nucleotide sequence: TGTGCCATTCGAGTTCTCGCTAACACTGAAGCTTTCTTT. It yields the protein CAIRVLANTEAFF.

The chain joins TRBV2 to TRBJ2-1; possible D gene TRBD2, 6 bases. The V end was cut by 4 bases, the J end by 9 bases, with 10 bases between. Germline values: CDR1 SNHLY, CDR2 FYNNEI. The CDR3 runs 12 residues. The CDR3: CASSVTSLEQFF. CDR3 coding DNA: TGTGCCAGCAGTGTGACTAGTCTTGAGCAGTTCTTC.

The rearrangement joins TRBV11-2 to TRBJ2-3, with D unclear. Germline V lookup: CDR1 SGHAT, CDR2 FQNNGV. There are 16 residues in the CDR3. Trimming left V 3 bases short and J 7 bases short, with 20 bases between. This CDR3 reads CASSLVAGIAMNTQYF. CDR3 in DNA: TGTGCCAGCAGCTTGGTCGCCGGAATAGCTATGAATACGCAGTATTTT.

The chain couples TRBV30 to TRBJ1-6; D ambiguous. Looked up from germline, CDR1 is GTSNPN and CDR2 is SVGIG (reference sequence). The CDR3 is made up of 16 amino acids. Trimming shortened V by 0 bases and J by 0 bases, and 9 bases separated the two germline ends. The CDR3 DNA sequence: TGTGCCTGGAGTGTACGGCGGAGCTCCTATAATTCACCCCTCCACTTT. This gives the protein CAWSVRRSSYNSPLHF.